The following is a T cell receptor beta chain sequence with its context. Profiling relied on immunoSEQ multiplex PCR, and the TCRdb table lists in-frame clones only, not all of them. The sample has 150,000 to 200,000 clones; roughly 93% are singletons. This sample stems from a study of blood T cell repertoires in COVID-19. Study as a whole: Both acute and convalescent COVID-19 samples were obtained from the United States, Italy and Spain. Nucleic acid was either cDNA or gDNA, and it came from T cells, B-cell-depleted T cells, or PBMCs.

The V and J ends lost 6 bases and 4 bases, in that order; junction bases with no gene match: 5. Germline assignment: CDR1 MNHEY and CDR2 SVGAGI. The CDR3 is 13 amino acids. The chain joins TRBV6-5 to TRBJ2-5; 7 positions match TRBD1. The sequence came from a woman aged 60-70 years with COVID-19, enrolled during active disease. Sequenced input: peripheral blood. The CDR3 loop is CASRGTARETQYF. DNA for the CDR3: TGTGCCAGCAGAGGGACAGCGCGAGAGACCCAGTACTTC.